This T cell receptor beta chain was identified during a study of T cell responses to AZD1222 COVID-19 vaccine. Findings and limits, study-wide: Repertoire sampling was restricted to post-peak T cell response timepoints. Mostly white British, mostly female donors; authors suggested clonal diversity may be underestimated. The study reported that nearly half of spike-specific TCRs target unmutated variant regions. Among vaccine-associated CD4 TCRs, coverage spanned spike, with dominance at 160-218 and 743-854.

Of note for this clone: Antigen unknown.

V lost 3 bases, J lost 0 bases, and 9 bases lay in between. The CDR3 loop spans 15 amino acids. Germline CDR1 and CDR2: LNHDA and SQIVND (reference sequence). Libraries were prepared by immunoSEQ multiplex PCR; TCRdb keeps only in-frame clonotypes and omits some of them. Altogether 150,000 or so clones are present, around 89% being singletons, with the ten largest covering 2.5% to 4%. Source: peripheral blood, taken on day 0 of AZD1222 vaccination. This rearrangement joins TRBV19 to TRBJ1-5, with D unresolved. The origin of this receptor is an adult in good health. DNA of the CDR3: TGTGCCAGTAGTATTGTCAGGAATAGCAATCAGCCCCAGCATTTT. It is translated as CASSIVRNSNQPQHF.